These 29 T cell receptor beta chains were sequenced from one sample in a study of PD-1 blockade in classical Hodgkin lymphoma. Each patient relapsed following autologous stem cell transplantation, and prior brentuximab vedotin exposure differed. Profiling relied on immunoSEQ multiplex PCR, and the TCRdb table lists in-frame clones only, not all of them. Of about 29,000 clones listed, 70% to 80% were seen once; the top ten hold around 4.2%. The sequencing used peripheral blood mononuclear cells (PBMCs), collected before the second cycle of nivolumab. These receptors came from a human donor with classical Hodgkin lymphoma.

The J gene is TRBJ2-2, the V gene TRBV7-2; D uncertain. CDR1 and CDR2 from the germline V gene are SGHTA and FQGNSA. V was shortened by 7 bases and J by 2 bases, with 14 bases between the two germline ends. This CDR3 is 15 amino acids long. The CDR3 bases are TGTGCCAGCAAGAGACGGACCGGCAACACCGGGGAGCTGTTTTTT. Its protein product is CASKRRTGNTGELFF. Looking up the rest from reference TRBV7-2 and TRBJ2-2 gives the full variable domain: GAGVSQSPSNKVTEKGKDVELRCDPISGHTALYWYRQSLGQGLEFLIYFQGNSAPDKSGLPSDRFSAERTGGSVSTLTIQRTQQEDSAVYLCASKRRTGNTGELFFGEGSRLTVL.

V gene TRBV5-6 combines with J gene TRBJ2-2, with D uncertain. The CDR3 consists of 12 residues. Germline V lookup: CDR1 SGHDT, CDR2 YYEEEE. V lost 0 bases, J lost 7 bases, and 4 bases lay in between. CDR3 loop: CASSLDVGELFF. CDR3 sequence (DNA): TGTGCCAGCAGCTTGGATGTCGGGGAGCTGTTTTTT. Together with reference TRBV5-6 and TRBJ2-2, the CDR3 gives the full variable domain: DAGVTQSPTHLIKTRGQQVTLRCSPKSGHDTVSWYQQALGQGPQFIFQYYEEEERQRGNFPDRFSGHQFPNYSSELNVNALLLGDSALYLCASSLDVGELFFGEGSRLTVL.

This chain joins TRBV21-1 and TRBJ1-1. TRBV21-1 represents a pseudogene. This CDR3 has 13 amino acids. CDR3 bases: TGTGCCAGCAGCCCCCGTATGAACACTGAAGCTTTCTTT. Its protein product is CASSPRMNTEAFF.

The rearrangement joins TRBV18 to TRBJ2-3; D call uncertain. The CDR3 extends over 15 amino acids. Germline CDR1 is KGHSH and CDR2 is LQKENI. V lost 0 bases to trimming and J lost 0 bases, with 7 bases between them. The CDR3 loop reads CASSPPGVSTDTQYF. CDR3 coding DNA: TGTGCCAGCTCACCACCTGGGGTGAGCACAGATACGCAGTATTTT.

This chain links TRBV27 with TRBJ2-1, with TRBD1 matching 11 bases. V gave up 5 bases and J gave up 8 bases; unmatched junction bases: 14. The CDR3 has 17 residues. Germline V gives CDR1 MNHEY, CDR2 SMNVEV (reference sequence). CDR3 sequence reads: CASSTRDPPGQGDEQFF. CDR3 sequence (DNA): TGTGCCAGCAGTACCCGAGACCCACCGGGACAGGGGGATGAGCAGTTCTTC.

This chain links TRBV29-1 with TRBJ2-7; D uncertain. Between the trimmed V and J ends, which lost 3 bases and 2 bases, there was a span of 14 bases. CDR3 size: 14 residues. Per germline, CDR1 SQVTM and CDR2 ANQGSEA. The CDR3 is CSVERTDPPYEQYF. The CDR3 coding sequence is TGCAGCGTTGAGCGGACGGATCCCCCCTACGAGCAGTACTTC.

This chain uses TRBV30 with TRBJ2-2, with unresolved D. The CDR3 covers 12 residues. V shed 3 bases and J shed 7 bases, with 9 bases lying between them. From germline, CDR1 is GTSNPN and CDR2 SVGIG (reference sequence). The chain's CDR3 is CAWRPTGGELFF. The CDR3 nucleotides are TGTGCCTGGAGACCGACCGGCGGGGAGCTGTTTTTT.

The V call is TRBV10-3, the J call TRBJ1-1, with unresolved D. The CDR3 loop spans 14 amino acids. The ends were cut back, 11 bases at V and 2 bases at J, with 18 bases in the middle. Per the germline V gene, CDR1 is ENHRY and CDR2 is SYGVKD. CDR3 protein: CASNFENYNTEAFF. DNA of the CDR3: TGTGCCTCCAATTTCGAGAATTATAACACTGAAGCTTTCTTT.

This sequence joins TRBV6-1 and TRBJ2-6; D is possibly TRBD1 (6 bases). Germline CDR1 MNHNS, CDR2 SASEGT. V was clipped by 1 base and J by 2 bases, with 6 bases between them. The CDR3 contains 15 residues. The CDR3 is CASSEEGAGANVLTF. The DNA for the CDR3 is TGTGCCAGCAGTGAAGAGGGGGCTGGGGCCAACGTCCTGACTTTC.

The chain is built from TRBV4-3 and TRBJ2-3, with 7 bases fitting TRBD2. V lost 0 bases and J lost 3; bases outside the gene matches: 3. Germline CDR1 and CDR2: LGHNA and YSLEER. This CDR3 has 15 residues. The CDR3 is CASSQDAGGTDTQYF. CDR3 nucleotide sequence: TGCGCCAGCAGCCAAGATGCCGGGGGGACAGATACGCAGTATTTT.

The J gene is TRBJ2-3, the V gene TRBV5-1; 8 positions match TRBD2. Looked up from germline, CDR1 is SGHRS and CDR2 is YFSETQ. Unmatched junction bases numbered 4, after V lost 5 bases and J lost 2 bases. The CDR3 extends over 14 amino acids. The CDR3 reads CASRIAGFTDTQYF. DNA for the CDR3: TGCGCCAGCAGAATAGCGGGGTTCACAGATACGCAGTATTTT.

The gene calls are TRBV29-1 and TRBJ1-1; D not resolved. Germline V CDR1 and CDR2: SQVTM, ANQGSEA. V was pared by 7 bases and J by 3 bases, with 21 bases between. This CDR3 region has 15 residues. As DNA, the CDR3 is TGCAGCGCCCAAAGGCAGGAGACGTATTACACTGAAGCTTTCTTT. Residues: CSAQRQETYYTEAFF.

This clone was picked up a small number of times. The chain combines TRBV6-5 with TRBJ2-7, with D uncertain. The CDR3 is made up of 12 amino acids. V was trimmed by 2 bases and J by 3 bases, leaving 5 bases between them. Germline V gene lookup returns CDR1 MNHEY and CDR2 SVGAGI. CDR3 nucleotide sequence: TGTGCCAGCAGTTACGGCCGCTACGAGCAGTACTTC. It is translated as CASSYGRYEQYF.

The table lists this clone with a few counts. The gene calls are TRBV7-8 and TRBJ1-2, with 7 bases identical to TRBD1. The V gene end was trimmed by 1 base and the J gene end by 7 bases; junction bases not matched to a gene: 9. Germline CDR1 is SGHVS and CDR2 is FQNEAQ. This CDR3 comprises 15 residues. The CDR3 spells CASSLEGRGFSGYTF. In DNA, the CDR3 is TGTGCCAGCAGCTTAGAAGGCAGGGGGTTCAGTGGCTACACCTTC.

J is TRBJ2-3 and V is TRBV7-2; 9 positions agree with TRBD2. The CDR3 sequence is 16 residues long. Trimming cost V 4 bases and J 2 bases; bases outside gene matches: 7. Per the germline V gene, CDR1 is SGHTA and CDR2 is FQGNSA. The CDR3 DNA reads TGTGCCAGCAGCTCGACTAGCGGCATCCCCACAGATACGCAGTATTTT. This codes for CASSSTSGIPTDTQYF.

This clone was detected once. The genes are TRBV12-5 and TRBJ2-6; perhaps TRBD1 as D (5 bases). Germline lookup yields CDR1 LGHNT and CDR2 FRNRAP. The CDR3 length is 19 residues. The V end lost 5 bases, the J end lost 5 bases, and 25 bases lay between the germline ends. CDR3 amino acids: CASGVSRLQDKSRANVLTF. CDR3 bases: TGTGCTAGTGGTGTATCTCGTTTGCAGGACAAAAGTCGGGCCAACGTCCTGACTTTC.

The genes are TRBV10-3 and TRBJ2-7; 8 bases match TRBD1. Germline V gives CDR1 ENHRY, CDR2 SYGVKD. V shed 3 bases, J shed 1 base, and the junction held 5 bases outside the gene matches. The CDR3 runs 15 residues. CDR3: CAISDGTGHSYEQYF. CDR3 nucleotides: TGTGCCATCAGTGATGGGACAGGACATTCCTACGAGCAGTACTTC.

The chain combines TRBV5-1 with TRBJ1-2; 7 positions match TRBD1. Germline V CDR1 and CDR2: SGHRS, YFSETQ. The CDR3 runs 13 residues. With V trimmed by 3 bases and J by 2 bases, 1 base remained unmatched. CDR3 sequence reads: CASSSGGNYGYTF. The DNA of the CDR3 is TGCGCCAGCAGCTCAGGGGGGAACTATGGCTACACCTTC.

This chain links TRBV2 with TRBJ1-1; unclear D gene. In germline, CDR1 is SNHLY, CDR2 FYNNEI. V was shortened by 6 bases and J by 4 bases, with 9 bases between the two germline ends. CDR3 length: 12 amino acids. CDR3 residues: CASSQRPTEAFF. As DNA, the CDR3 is TGTGCCAGCAGCCAAAGACCCACTGAAGCTTTCTTT. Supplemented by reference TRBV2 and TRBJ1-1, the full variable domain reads EPEVTQTPSHQVTQMGQEVILRCVPISNHLYFYWYRQILGQKVEFLVSFYNNEISEKSEIFDDQFSVERPDGSNFTLKIRSTKLEDSAMYFCASSQRPTEAFFGQGTRLTVV.

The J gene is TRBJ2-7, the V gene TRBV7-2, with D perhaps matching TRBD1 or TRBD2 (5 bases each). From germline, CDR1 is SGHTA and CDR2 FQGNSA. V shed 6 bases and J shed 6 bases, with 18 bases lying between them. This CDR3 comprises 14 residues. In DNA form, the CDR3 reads TGTGCCAGCAGTCCCGGGACCCAACCCGGCGAGCAGTACTTC. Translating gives CASSPGTQPGEQYF.

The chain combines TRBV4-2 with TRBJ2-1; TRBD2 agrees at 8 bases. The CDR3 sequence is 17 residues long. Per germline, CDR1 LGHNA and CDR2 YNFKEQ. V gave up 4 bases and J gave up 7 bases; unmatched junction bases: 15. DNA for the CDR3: TGTGCCAGCAGCCGCGTCCACGGTGCGGGAGGCAGGAATGAGCAGTTCTTC. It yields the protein CASSRVHGAGGRNEQFF.

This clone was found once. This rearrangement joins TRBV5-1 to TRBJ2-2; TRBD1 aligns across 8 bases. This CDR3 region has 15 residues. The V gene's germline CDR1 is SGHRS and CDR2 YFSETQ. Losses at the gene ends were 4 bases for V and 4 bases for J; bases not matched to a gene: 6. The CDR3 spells CASSAGQVRTGELFF. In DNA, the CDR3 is TGCGCCAGCAGCGCGGGACAGGTCCGCACCGGGGAGCTGTTTTTT.

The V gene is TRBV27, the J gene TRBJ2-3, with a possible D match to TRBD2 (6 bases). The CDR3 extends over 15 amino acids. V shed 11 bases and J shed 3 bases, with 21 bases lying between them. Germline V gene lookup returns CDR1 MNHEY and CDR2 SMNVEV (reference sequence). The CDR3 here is CASSRDSVGTDTQYF. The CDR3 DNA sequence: TGTGCCTCGTCCCGGGACTCCGTGGGAACAGATACGCAGTATTTT.

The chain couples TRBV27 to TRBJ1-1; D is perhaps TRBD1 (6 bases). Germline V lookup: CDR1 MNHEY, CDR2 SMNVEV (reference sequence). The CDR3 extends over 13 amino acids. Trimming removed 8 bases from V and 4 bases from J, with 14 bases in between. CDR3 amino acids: CASRPLQGTEAFF. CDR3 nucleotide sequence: TGTGCCAGCCGTCCCCTACAGGGCACTGAAGCTTTCTTT.

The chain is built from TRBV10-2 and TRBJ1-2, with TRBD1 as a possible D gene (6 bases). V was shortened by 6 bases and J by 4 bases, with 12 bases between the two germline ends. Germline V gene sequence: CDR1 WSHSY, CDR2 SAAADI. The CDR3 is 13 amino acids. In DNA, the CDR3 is TGCGCCAGCAGCCCACAGGGAGCCTATGGCTACACCTTC. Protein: CASSPQGAYGYTF.

The CDR3 nucleotides are TGTGCCAGCAGCCTGCTGACAGGCAATCAGCCCCAGCATTTT. This gives the protein CASSLLTGNQPQHF. The J gene is TRBJ1-5, the V gene TRBV5-6; D is possibly TRBD1 (5 bases). From germline, CDR1 is SGHDT and CDR2 YYEEEE. The CDR3 runs 14 residues. The germline V and J ends were trimmed by 4 bases and 2 bases, with 10 bases remaining between them.

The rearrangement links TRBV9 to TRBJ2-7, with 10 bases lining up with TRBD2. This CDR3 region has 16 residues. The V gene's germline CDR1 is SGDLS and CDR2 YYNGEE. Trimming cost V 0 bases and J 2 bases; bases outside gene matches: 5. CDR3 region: CASSVADSGRPYEQYF. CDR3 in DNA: TGTGCCAGCAGCGTAGCTGATAGCGGGAGGCCCTACGAGCAGTACTTC.

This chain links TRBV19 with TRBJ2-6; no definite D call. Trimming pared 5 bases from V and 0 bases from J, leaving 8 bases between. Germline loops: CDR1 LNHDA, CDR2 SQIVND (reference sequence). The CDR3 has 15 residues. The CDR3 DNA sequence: TGTGCCAGTAGTTCAGCGAGCTCTGGGGCCAACGTCCTGACTTTC. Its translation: CASSSASSGANVLTF.

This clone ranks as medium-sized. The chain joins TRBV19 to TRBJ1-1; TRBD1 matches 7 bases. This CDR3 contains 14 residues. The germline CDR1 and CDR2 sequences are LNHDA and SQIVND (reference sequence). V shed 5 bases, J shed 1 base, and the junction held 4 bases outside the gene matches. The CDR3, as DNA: TGTGCCAGTAGTTGGCAGGGGGAGAACACTGAAGCTTTCTTT. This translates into CASSWQGENTEAFF.